One sample yielded the 8 T cell receptor beta chains listed below, sequenced in a study of cytotoxic CD8 clonotypes in ibrutinib-treated CLL. Repertoires were generated with immunoSEQ multiplex PCR, while TCRdb's copy carries only in-frame clones and drops some. The table has about 140,000 clones, 75% to 95% seen once; the top ten hold 11%. The material was PBMCs, obtained after 12 months of ibrutinib treatment. The source of these receptors is a human donor with chronic lymphocytic leukemia.

The gene calls are TRBV28 and TRBJ1-2, with D perhaps TRBD1 (5 bases). CDR3 length: 15 residues. The V gene's germline CDR1 is MDHEN and CDR2 SYDVKM. Trimming removed 6 bases from V and 4 bases from J, with 18 bases in between. The CDR3, as DNA: TGTGCCAGCAGCCTCACAGGTGGCAGGCCCTATGGCTACACCTTC. It is translated as CASSLTGGRPYGYTF.

The chain recombines TRBV11-2 with TRBJ1-5; TRBD1 agrees at 7 bases. The germline gives CDR1 SGHAT, CDR2 FQNNGV. The CDR3 runs to 15 residues. Germline trimming cut 3 bases from V and 9 bases from J; bases unmatched to any gene: 11. The CDR3 is CASSFGTADFGPQHF. Here the CDR3 DNA reads TGTGCCAGCAGCTTCGGGACAGCGGATTTTGGGCCCCAGCATTTT.

The chain has TRBV27 and TRBJ2-3; D perhaps matches TRBD2 (7 bases). Germline V lookup: CDR1 MNHEY, CDR2 SMNVEV (reference sequence). The CDR3 covers 16 residues. Trimming took 6 bases from V and 4 from J, leaving 20 bases between them. The CDR3 sequence is CASRPWGGPGADTQYF. The CDR3 DNA is TGTGCCAGCAGACCGTGGGGGGGGCCAGGGGCAGATACGCAGTATTTT.

V is TRBV27 and J is TRBJ2-5, with D possibly matching TRBD2 (7 bases). From germline, CDR1 is MNHEY and CDR2 SMNVEV (reference sequence). The CDR3 totals 15 residues. V lost 4 bases and J 3 bases, leaving 15 bases between the germline ends. The CDR3 nucleotides read TGTGCCAGCAGTTGGGGGGGCAGGGTAAAAGAGACCCAGTACTTC. This sequence encodes CASSWGGRVKETQYF.

The V and J genes are TRBV9 and TRBJ2-1; the D gene could be TRBD1 or TRBD2 (5 bases each). The V gene's germline CDR1 is SGDLS and CDR2 YYNGEE. Trimming shortened V by 4 bases and J by 6 bases, and 11 bases separated the two germline ends. This CDR3 contains 13 residues. The CDR3 sequence is CASSLDGANEQFF. In DNA form, the CDR3 reads TGTGCCAGCAGCCTTGACGGGGCCAATGAGCAGTTCTTC.

This chain connects TRBV6-5 to TRBJ1-4; D unresolved. Germline lookup yields CDR1 MNHEY and CDR2 SVGAGI. This CDR3 is built from 15 residues. Trimming shortened V by 8 bases and J by 3 bases, and 16 bases separated the two germline ends. The CDR3 nucleotides are TGTGCCAGCCGGAGGGAAGGGTCCGCTAATGAAAAACTGTTTTTT. Its protein is CASRREGSANEKLFF.

The chain combines TRBV5-6 with TRBJ1-1, with D tentatively TRBD1 (5 bases). The length of the CDR3 is 14 residues. Looked up from germline, CDR1 is SGHDT and CDR2 is YYEEEE. V lost 0 bases and J 3 bases, leaving 9 bases between the germline ends. The CDR3 DNA reads as TGTGCCAGCAGCTTGGGACAGAAGCACACTGAAGCTTTCTTT. Translating it yields CASSLGQKHTEAFF.

The J gene is TRBJ1-3, the V gene TRBV4-3; D ambiguous. Germline assignment: CDR1 LGHNA and CDR2 YSLEER. The V gene lost 0 bases and the J gene lost 3 bases, with 9 bases spanning the gap. The CDR3 length is 15 residues. This CDR3 reads CASSQDRPSGNTIYF. CDR3 sequence (DNA): TGCGCCAGCAGCCAAGATCGGCCCAGTGGAAACACCATATATTTT.